These 20 T cell receptor beta chains were all obtained from the same sample, sequenced in a study of T cells in Graves' hyperthyroidism and ophthalmopathy (dated by TCRdb to 2018 to 2020). The library was obtained by multiplex PCR. The sequencing machine was an Illumina HiSeq 2000. The TCR beta CDR3 regions were amplified from RNA transcripts. For the first round of RT-PCR on the TCR CDR3, the HTBI primer set was used together with the Qiagen OneStep RT-PCR kit. TCRdb itself trimmed the public reads at Q25 with fastp, ran MiXCR and retained productive beta chains. Each record represents a unique CDR3 protein, reported with the most common genes and DNA among its rows. Within this sample are 550,000 to 650,000 distinct CDR3 sequences, with around 13% of them counted one time only. Of the sample, about 5.8% falls within the top ten clones. Sequencing used blood. Receptor source: a young woman with Graves' hyperthyroidism that later progressed to Graves' ophthalmopathy.

The chain combines TRBV6-2 or TRBV6-3 with TRBJ1-5, with D uncertain. Germline V gene lookup returns CDR1 MNHEY and CDR2 SVGEGT. There are 15 residues in the CDR3. Trimming cost V 7 bases and J 1 base, with 14 bases left between them. The CDR3 sequence: CASTDQQPSNQPQHF. The CDR3 DNA follows: TGTGCCAGCACCGACCAACAGCCCAGCAATCAGCCCCAGCATTTT.

This clonotype was seen at least ten times. The chain couples TRBV7-9 to TRBJ1-1; TRBD1 is a possible D gene (5 bases). The CDR3 length is 15 residues. CDR1 is SEHNR, CDR2 FQNEAQ, per germline (reference sequence). The V end was cut by 5 bases, the J end by 3 bases, with 16 bases between. The CDR3, as DNA: TGTGCCAGCAGCGTACTACAGGAAGCCTACACTGAAGCTTTCTTT. Encoded protein: CASSVLQEAYTEAFF.

This clonotype was counted at least ten times. The chain is built from TRBV20-1 and TRBJ2-7; D unclear. Trimming stripped 6 bases from V and 2 bases from J, with 11 bases between. CDR1 DFQATT and CDR2 SNEGSKA come from the germline V gene (reference sequence). The CDR3 contains 12 residues. CDR3 coding DNA: TGCAGTGCCCGGACGGCGACCTACGAGCAGTACTTC. Translating gives CSARTATYEQYF.

This clonotype appeared many times. The V and J genes are TRBV30 and TRBJ1-3; D possibly corresponds to TRBD1 (6 bases). The germline gives CDR1 GTSNPN, CDR2 SVGIG (reference sequence). Trimming pared 5 bases from V and 0 bases from J, leaving 8 bases between. This CDR3 has 13 amino acids. The CDR3 nucleotides are TGTGCCTGGGCCAGGGGCTCTGGAAACACCATATATTTT. Protein sequence: CAWARGSGNTIYF.

This clonotype was seen a few times. This chain uses TRBV7-2 with TRBJ1-5, with D unresolved. The germline V gene has CDR1 SGHTA and CDR2 FQGNSA. The CDR3 extends over 15 amino acids. The ends were cut back, 5 bases at V and 5 bases at J, with 16 bases in the middle. DNA for the CDR3: TGTGCCAGCAGCGCCCTGACGGGTCCCTATCAGCCCCAGCATTTT. It codes for CASSALTGPYQPQHF.

Details on this clonotype: Because it lacks the conserved phenylalanine or tryptophan at the end, this CDR3 is likely a read error. The gene calls are TRBV19 and TRBJ2-5; 8 bases match TRBD2. The V gene's germline CDR1 is LNHDA and CDR2 SQIVND (reference sequence). Losses at the gene ends were 3 bases for V and 1 base for J; bases not matched to a gene: 4. The CDR3 sequence is 15 residues long. The CDR3 here is CASSMTLAGQETQYL. DNA of the CDR3: TGTGCCAGTAGTATGACGCTAGCGGGCCAAGAGACCCAGTACCTC.

This chain links TRBV30 with TRBJ1-5; D might be TRBD1 (6 bases). CDR1 is GTSNPN and CDR2 is SVGIG in the germline V gene (reference sequence). The V gene lost 0 bases and the J gene lost 7 bases, with 10 bases spanning the gap. The CDR3 extends over 13 amino acids. Here the CDR3 DNA reads TGTGCCTGGAGTGTAGGGGGGACCCAGCCCCAGCATTTT. It yields the protein CAWSVGGTQPQHF.

This clonotype has at least ten counts. The chain couples TRBV11-2 to TRBJ2-1; possibly TRBD1 for D (6 bases). The germline V and J ends were trimmed by 5 bases and 2 bases, with 13 bases remaining between them. This CDR3 spans 15 amino acids. Germline assignment: CDR1 SGHAT and CDR2 FQNNGV. The CDR3 region is CASSRRDKAYNEQFF. CDR3 coding DNA: TGTGCCAGCAGCAGACGGGACAAGGCCTACAATGAGCAGTTCTTC.

This chain links TRBV5-5 with TRBJ2-2; 7 bases agree with TRBD1. The CDR3 has 13 amino acids. V lost 4 bases and J lost 8; bases outside the gene matches: 5. Germline V gene sequence: CDR1 SGHKS, CDR2 YYEKEE (reference sequence). DNA of the CDR3: TGTGCCAGCAGCCCTCCGGGACAGGGGGAGCTGTTTTTT. Translated: CASSPPGQGELFF.

This clonotype was seen repeatedly, ten times or more. The CDR3 spells CASRLAAGKNYGYTF. The CDR3 coding sequence is TGTGCCAGCAGACTGGCGGCAGGGAAGAACTATGGCTACACCTTC. The chain links TRBV12-3 or TRBV12-4 to TRBJ1-2; a possible D gene is TRBD1 (5 bases). The CDR3 runs 15 residues. V was cut by 6 bases and J by 2 bases, with 16 bases left in between.

This clonotype was seen many times. The rearrangement joins TRBV11-1 to TRBJ2-1; D is undetermined. The germline gives CDR1 SGHAT, CDR2 FQDESV (reference sequence). This CDR3 has 15 amino acids. Trimming took 3 bases from V and 0 from J, leaving 9 bases between them. The CDR3 is CASSFGRSSYNEQFF. DNA for the CDR3: TGTGCCAGCAGCTTTGGCAGAAGCTCCTACAATGAGCAGTTCTTC.

This clonotype was found many times. CDR3 nucleotide sequence: TGTGCCAGCAGTGAATGGTCAGAGGGGAGCTCCTACAATGAGCAGTTCTTC. This gives the protein CASSEWSEGSSYNEQFF. The rearrangement links TRBV6-1 to TRBJ2-1; tentatively, D is TRBD1 or TRBD2 (5 bases each). Trimming removed 2 bases from V and 0 bases from J, with 14 bases in between. CDR3 length: 17 residues. Germline CDR1 MNHNS, CDR2 SASEGT.

The chain uses TRBV7-9 and TRBJ1-1; no clear D gene. Germline V gene sequence: CDR1 SEHNR, CDR2 FQNEAQ (reference sequence). The CDR3 sequence is 13 residues long. The V gene lost 4 bases and the J gene lost 8 bases, with 14 bases spanning the gap. The CDR3 DNA follows: TGTGCCAGCAGCTCCTCGGACGGCTCCGAAGCTTTCTTT. It translates to CASSSSDGSEAFF.

The chain carries TRBV6-6 and TRBJ1-2, with 7 bases identical to TRBD1. Unmatched junction bases numbered 12, after V lost 2 bases and J lost 6 bases. Germline CDR1 and CDR2: MNHNY and SVGAGI (reference sequence). The CDR3 is 16 amino acids. The CDR3 coding sequence is TGTGCCAGCAGTTACCAACCTTTGACAGGGTTGGATGGCTACACCTTC. Translation: CASSYQPLTGLDGYTF.

This clonotype appeared a few times. The chain links TRBV24-1 to TRBJ2-1; D may be TRBD1 or TRBD2 (7 bases each). This CDR3 comprises 16 residues. Germline CDR1 KGHDR, CDR2 SFDVKD. V was trimmed by 2 bases and J by 7 bases, leaving 17 bases between them. The CDR3 nucleotides read TGTGCCACCAGTGATTCGGCAGGGGGGGTTCGGAATGAGCAGTTCTTC. Translating it yields CATSDSAGGVRNEQFF.

The J gene is TRBJ2-2, the V gene TRBV3-1; TRBD2 matches 10 bases. This CDR3 has 16 residues. Germline CDR1 and CDR2: LGHDT and YNNKEL (reference sequence). J lost 6 bases, V lost 0 bases, and 4 bases had no gene match. The CDR3 here is CASSQEWGLASGELFF. The CDR3, as DNA: TGTGCCAGCAGCCAAGAGTGGGGACTAGCGTCCGGGGAGCTGTTTTTT.

In regard to this clonotype: One end of the junction is discordant with germline, which a read error may explain. The chain has TRBV10-3 and TRBJ1-1; D is ambiguous. The CDR3 contains 14 residues. The germline CDR1 and CDR2 sequences are ENHRY and SYGVKD. The DNA for the CDR3 is TGTGCCATCAGGGGAGACACCATGAACACTGAAGCTTCCTTT. Encoded protein: CAIRGDTMNTEASF.

This clonotype was seen repeatedly, ten times or more. CDR3 loop: CSAKDTGELFF. The CDR3 DNA follows: TGCAGTGCTAAGGACACCGGGGAGCTGTTTTTT. The chain has TRBV20-1 and TRBJ2-2; no definite D call. Germline V gene sequence: CDR1 DFQATT, CDR2 SNEGSKA (reference sequence). The V end lost 4 bases, the J end lost 3 bases, and 3 bases lay between the germline ends. The CDR3 contains 11 residues.

This clonotype was observed a few times. The chain is built from TRBV20-1 and TRBJ1-4; weak D call: TRBD1 (5 bases). The V gene's germline CDR1 is DFQATT and CDR2 SNEGSKA (reference sequence). The CDR3 length is 13 residues. V was pared by 3 bases and J by 3 bases, with 8 bases between. The DNA for the CDR3 is TGCAGTGCTAGTCAGGGTGCTAATGAAAAACTGTTTTTT. As protein: CSASQGANEKLFF.

The table lists this clonotype with a count of one. A much larger clone is a single base away; this may be a read error. This chain links TRBV19 with TRBJ2-3; D is perhaps TRBD2 (5 bases). From germline, CDR1 is LNHDA and CDR2 SQIVND (reference sequence). Trimming removed 3 bases at V and 4 bases at J, with 14 bases between. This CDR3 is 15 amino acids long. CDR3 protein: CASSMPRLSADTQYF. The CDR3 DNA follows: TGTGCCAGTAGTATGCCCAGGCTTAGCGCAGATACGCAGTATTTT. Full variable domain (missing parts from reference TRBV19 and TRBJ2-3): DGGITQSPKYLFRKEGQNVTLSCEQNLNHDAMYWYRQDPGQGLRLIYYSQIVNDFQKGDIAEGYSVSREKKESFPLTVTSAQKNPTAFYLCASSMPRLSADTQYFGPGTRLTVL.